A selection of T cell receptor beta chains follows, all from one sample in a study of blood T cell repertoires in COVID-19. Produced via immunoSEQ multiplex PCR; TCRdb's table is partial and in-frame only. The sample has approximately 250,000 clones, roughly 88% seen once; the top ten hold over 1%. Sequenced material: PBMCs or T cells enriched from blood (not recorded which). These receptors all come from a middle-aged woman with acute COVID-19. Each CDR3 is given with its conserved first and last residue. The D gene is left open where the match is weak. The listing skips clone size in some rows; elsewhere it reads once, few, many or a size class.

d_call	clone_size	v_call	j_call	cdr3_aa	cdr3_nt
NA	NA	TRBV30	TRBJ1-5	CAWSRGSDQPQHF	TGTGCCTGGAGTCGAGGGAGCGATCAGCCCCAGCATTTT
TRBD1	NA	TRBV7-9	TRBJ1-4	CASSRTDRERGKLFF	TGTGCCAGCAGCCGAACCGACAGGGAGAGAGGAAAACTGTTTTTT
TRBD2	few	TRBV5-4	TRBJ2-3	CATKKTSGSADTQYF	TGTGCCACTAAAAAAACTAGCGGGAGTGCAGATACGCAGTATTTT
NA	NA	TRBV2	TRBJ1-1	CASLRQVRVELNTEAFF	TGTGCCAGTCTCAGACAGGTCCGGGTGGAATTGAACACTGAAGCTTTCTTT
TRBD1	NA	TRBV18	TRBJ2-1	CASSPGQGYNEQFF	TGTGCCAGCTCACCGGGACAGGGTTACAATGAGCAGTTCTTC
NA	NA	TRBV30	TRBJ1-2	CAWRVVRGNYGYTF	TGTGCCTGGAGAGTAGTCAGGGGAAACTATGGCTACACCTTC
NA	NA	TRBV15	TRBJ1-3	CATSRATGTGNTIYF	TGTGCCACCAGCAGGGCAACAGGGACGGGGAACACCATATATTTT
NA	NA	TRBV5-4	TRBJ2-5	CASSPGLQETQYF	TGTGCCAGCAGCCCGGGACTTCAAGAGACCCAGTACTTC
NA	NA	TRBV5-5	TRBJ1-6	CASSLELPDRSPLHF	TGTGCCAGCAGCTTAGAATTGCCTGATCGGTCACCCCTCCACTTT
NA	NA	TRBV14	TRBJ1-2	CASSQDPRQSLSDTF	TGTGCCAGCAGCCAAGACCCACGACAGTCTCTATCAGACACCTTC
NA	NA	TRBV19	TRBJ2-1	CASRDSASYNEQFF	TGTGCCAGTAGGGATAGCGCCTCCTACAATGAGCAGTTCTTC
NA	NA	TRBV7-9	TRBJ2-3	CASSPTDTQYF	TGTGCCAGCAGCCCAACAGATACGCAGTATTTT
TRBD1	NA	TRBV19	TRBJ1-1	CASSPGQGAPEAFF	TGTGCCAGTAGCCCGGGACAGGGGGCGCCGGAAGCTTTCTTT
NA	NA	TRBV7-9	TRBJ2-5	CASSLTEVGGETQYF	TGTGCCAGCAGCTTAACTGAAGTGGGGGGAGAGACCCAGTACTTC
NA	NA	TRBV20-1	TRBJ2-5	CSAGETETQYF	TGCAGTGCGGGCGAGACAGAGACCCAGTACTTC
NA	NA	TRBV6-5	TRBJ2-5	CATSTRVRETQYF	TGTGCCACCTCAACCAGGGTGCGGGAGACCCAGTACTTC
TRBD1	NA	TRBV27	TRBJ1-2	CASSPAGQGEGYTF	TGTGCCAGCAGTCCAGCGGGACAGGGCGAAGGCTACACCTTC
TRBD1	NA	TRBV14	TRBJ2-1	CASSQVEGTGGKLARSLNEQFF	TGTGCCAGCAGCCAAGTTGAGGGGACAGGGGGCAAACTAGCTCGGAGTTTGAATGAGCAGTTCTTC
TRBD1	NA	TRBV15	TRBJ2-5	CATSRDRLQETQYF	TGTGCCACCAGTCGGGACAGGCTACAAGAGACCCAGTACTTC
NA	few	TRBV7-8	TRBJ2-7	CASSPGSDEQYF	TGTGCCAGCAGCCCGGGGTCTGACGAGCAGTACTTC
TRBD2	NA	TRBV5-1	TRBJ2-3	CASSLFPGTSGSFTDTQYF	TGCGCCAGCAGCTTGTTTCCCGGGACTAGCGGGAGTTTCACAGATACGCAGTATTTT
TRBD1	NA	TRBV27	TRBJ2-7	CASSLSRDRTYEQYF	TGTGCCAGCAGTTTATCCCGGGACAGAACCTACGAGCAGTACTTC
TRBD1	NA	TRBV7-3	TRBJ2-2	CASRDRGDSGELFF	TGTGCCAGCCGGGACAGGGGTGATTCCGGGGAGCTGTTTTTT
NA	NA	TRBV6-5	TRBJ1-2	CASSNYQGPNYGYTF	TGTGCCAGCAGTAACTATCAGGGGCCCAACTATGGCTACACCTTC
NA	NA	TRBV9	TRBJ2-1	CASSPQSQSRGHNEQFF	TGTGCCAGCAGCCCGCAAAGCCAGAGCAGGGGCCACAATGAGCAGTTCTTC
NA	NA	TRBV19	TRBJ1-5	CASRGDGGGNQPQHF	TGTGCCAGTAGAGGGGACGGGGGAGGCAATCAGCCCCAGCATTTT
TRBD2	NA	TRBV7-6	TRBJ2-1	CASSLRVAGGTEQFF	TGTGCCAGCAGCCTTAGAGTAGCGGGAGGTACTGAGCAGTTCTTC
NA	NA	TRBV2	TRBJ1-2	CASTKEGSPTYGYTF	TGTGCCAGCACTAAGGAGGGGTCACCAACCTATGGCTACACCTTC
TRBD1	NA	TRBV7-2	TRBJ1-5	CASSFRGGQEQPQHF	TGTGCCAGCAGCTTCAGAGGGGGCCAGGAGCAGCCCCAGCATTTT
NA	NA	TRBV3-1/TRBV3-2	TRBJ1-5	CASSQEVRQPQHF	TGTGCCAGCAGCCAAGAGGTACGGCAGCCCCAGCATTTT
NA	once	TRBV6-2/TRBV6-3	TRBJ1-2	CASSRHPNIWTPQRGYGYTF	TGTGCCAGCAGTCGTCACCCTAATATCTGGACACCCCAAAGAGGCTATGGCTACACCTTC
TRBD2	NA	TRBV19	TRBJ2-1	CASTLGRGGTNWFF	TGTGCCAGTACCCTCGGGAGGGGGGGAACAAATTGGTTCTTC
NA	NA	TRBV5-1	TRBJ1-2	CASSLAGSNYGYTF	TGCGCCAGCAGCTTGGCGGGATCTAACTATGGCTACACCTTC
TRBD1	few	TRBV3-1/TRBV3-2	TRBJ1-5	CASSQGTGVQRQPQHF	TGTGCCAGCAGCCAAGGGACAGGCGTTCAACGACAGCCCCAGCATTTT
NA	NA	TRBV19	TRBJ1-3	CASSEYGSGNTIYF	TGTGCCAGTAGTGAGTACGGCTCTGGAAACACCATATATTTT
TRBD1	NA	TRBV2	TRBJ1-2	CASSPGTGYGYTF	TGTGCCAGCAGTCCTGGGACAGGCTATGGCTACACCTTC
TRBD2	NA	TRBV7-3	TRBJ2-1	CASSVTSGVGSEQFF	TGTGCCAGCAGCGTAACTAGCGGGGTAGGGTCTGAGCAGTTCTTC
NA	NA	TRBV9	TRBJ2-7	CASSVDGRGSSFGEQYF	TGTGCCAGCAGCGTAGATGGCAGGGGAAGCTCTTTTGGCGAGCAGTACTTC
TRBD2	NA	TRBV6-5	TRBJ2-7	CASSPFRGLGYEQYF	TGTGCCAGCAGTCCATTCCGGGGACTAGGCTACGAGCAGTACTTC
NA	NA	TRBV1	TRBJ2-1	CTSSHCERLAANNEQFF	TGCACCAGCAGCCACTGCGAGAGGCTAGCGGCGAACAATGAGCAGTTCTTC
NA	NA	TRBV19	TRBJ1-1	CASSPFGEGTEAFF	TGTGCCAGTAGTCCTTTCGGGGAGGGCACTGAAGCTTTCTTT
TRBD2	NA	TRBV27	TRBJ2-1	CASTKTSVGLAGAWDNEQFF	TGTGCCAGCACTAAAACATCCGTTGGACTAGCGGGCGCCTGGGACAATGAGCAGTTCTTC
NA	NA	TRBV19	TRBJ1-1	CASTRMGNTEAFF	TGTGCCAGTACGAGGATGGGGAACACTGAAGCTTTCTTT
TRBD2	NA	TRBV27	TRBJ2-1	CASSSGSYNEQFF	TGTGCCAGCTCTAGCGGTTCCTACAATGAGCAGTTCTTC
TRBD2	NA	TRBV27	TRBJ2-7	CASSLTAGGHEQYF	TGTGCCAGCAGTTTAACAGCGGGAGGACACGAGCAGTACTTC
TRBD1	NA	TRBV5-6	TRBJ2-2	CASSFLSGGMRPGELFF	TGTGCCAGCAGCTTCCTATCAGGGGGAATGCGGCCCGGGGAGCTGTTTTTT
NA	NA	TRBV27	TRBJ1-6	CASSIVNSPLHF	TGTGCCAGCAGTATAGTAAATTCACCCCTCCACTTT
TRBD2	NA	TRBV5-1	TRBJ2-7	CASSLKLAGEEQYF	TGCGCCAGCAGCTTGAAACTAGCGGGAGAGGAGCAGTACTTC
NA	NA	TRBV5-5	TRBJ2-3	CASSLRLESTDTQYF	TGTGCCAGCAGCCTAAGACTAGAATCCACAGATACGCAGTATTTT
TRBD2	once	TRBV10-1	TRBJ2-3	CASSEPSGGGTDTQYF	TGCGCCAGCAGTGAGCCGAGCGGGGGAGGCACAGATACGCAGTATTTT
TRBD2	NA	TRBV4-3	TRBJ2-2	CASSQVSSSGDTGELFF	TGCGCCAGCAGCCAAGTCTCGTCTAGCGGGGACACCGGGGAGCTGTTTTTT
TRBD2	once	TRBV7-3	TRBJ2-3	CASSLGASGDTDTQYF	TGTGCCAGCAGCTTAGGAGCTAGCGGAGACACAGATACGCAGTATTTT
TRBD1	once	TRBV19	TRBJ1-6	CAGGVQGAFFSPLHF	TGTGCCGGCGGGGTGCAGGGGGCGTTTTTTTCACCCCTCCACTTT
NA	NA	TRBV20-1	TRBJ2-7	CSAVRDYEQYF	TGCAGTGCTGTCAGGGACTACGAGCAGTACTTC
NA	NA	TRBV12-3/TRBV12-4	TRBJ1-1	CASSLGVNEAFF	TGTGCCAGCAGTTTGGGCGTAAATGAAGCTTTCTTT
TRBD1	NA	TRBV10-3	TRBJ1-5	CAISAGGFNQPQHF	TGTGCCATCAGTGCAGGGGGTTTCAATCAGCCCCAGCATTTT
TRBD1	once	TRBV2	TRBJ1-5	CASSDGQGGNQPQHF	TGTGCCAGCAGTGACGGACAGGGCGGCAATCAGCCCCAGCATTTT
NA	NA	TRBV11-2	TRBJ1-2	CASSLYPGANYGYTF	TGTGCCAGCAGCTTATATCCAGGGGCGAACTATGGTTACACCTTC
NA	NA	TRBV19	TRBJ2-2	CASSIDGRVPGELFF	TGTGCCAGTAGTATAGACGGCAGGGTACCCGGGGAGCTGTTTTTT
NA	once	TRBV7-9	TRBJ1-5	CASSLDGLYSNQPQHF	TGTGCCAGCAGCTTAGATGGGCTCTATAGCAATCAGCCCCAGCATTTT